This TCR beta chain was sequenced for a study of T cell repertoires and HLA-DP antigens. For the study at large: Pre-culture CD4+ samples used roughly 1,100 ng DNA versus around 230 ng for CD137+CD4+ sorts.

V was trimmed by 2 bases and J by 7 bases, leaving 9 bases between them. Germline assignment: CDR1 SGHNT and CDR2 YYREEE (reference sequence). The CDR3 is 13 residues long. TCRdb's copy holds only in-frame clones and misses some; the assay was immunoSEQ multiplex PCR. The repertoire includes more than 90,000 clones, 80% to 95% of them detected once, and 0.27% sits in the top ten. As concerns this clone: Its cognate antigen is unknown.

The chain joins TRBV5-4 to TRBJ2-2; weak D call: TRBD2 (5 bases). Specimen: CD4+ T cells from PBMCs. This TCR came from a woman younger than 30 in good health and CMV-seronegative. This chain's CDR3 is CASSFTRNGELFF. The CDR3 region has the DNA TGTGCCAGCAGCTTCACTAGGAACGGGGAGCTGTTTTTT.